Listed here are 14 T cell receptor beta chains from one sample, sequenced in a study of spatial heterogeneity in lung cancer. TCRdb reprocessed the 5' RACE reads with MiXCR, giving one entry per CDR3 protein. This table has tens of thousands of distinct CDR3 sequences, roughly 13% appearing once. Regarding time point: sample taken at primary tumor resection. The specimen was PBMCs, collected at surgery. The receptors were sampled from a male donor with early-stage non-small cell lung cancer.

This clonotype showed up many times. The chain links TRBV20-1 to TRBJ2-7; 7 nucleotides align to TRBD2. V shed 8 bases and J 2 bases; nucleotides not matched to a gene: 9. Germline lookup yields CDR1 DFQATT and CDR2 SNEGSKA (reference sequence). The CDR3 spans 13 residues. For the CDR3, the DNA is TGCAGTACCCAAAGCGGGGAGGCCTACGAGCAGTACTTC. Amino acid sequence: CSTQSGEAYEQYF.

This clonotype turned up a few times. V and J are TRBV9 and TRBJ2-5; perhaps TRBD1 as D (5 bases). Germline-derived CDR1 and CDR2 are SGDLS and YYNGEE. This CDR3 region has 14 residues. V lost 0 bases and J 5 bases, leaving 11 bases between the germline ends. Written as DNA, the CDR3 is TGTGCCAGCAGCGTAGGCGCAGGGTACGAGACCCAGTACTTC. Protein: CASSVGAGYETQYF.

This clonotype was detected ten times or more. This rearrangement joins TRBV5-6 to TRBJ2-7, with 7 bases matching TRBD2. Germline CDR1 reads SGHDT; CDR2 reads YYEEEE. The V and J ends lost 4 bases and 4 bases, in that order; junction bases with no gene match: 5. The CDR3 spans 13 residues. CDR3 residues: CASSPTGRYEQYF. CDR3 DNA sequence: TGTGCCAGCAGCCCCACCGGGAGGTACGAGCAGTACTTC.

There are a few counts of this clonotype. The genes are TRBV21-1 and TRBJ2-1; the DNA was not used to check the table's D call, TRBD1. TRBV21-1 is flagged as a pseudogene. The CDR3 length is 12 residues. This chain's CDR3 is CASSTGQDEQFF. CDR3 DNA sequence: TGTGCCAGCAGCACCGGACAGGATGAGCAGTTCTTC.

The chain employs TRBV9 and TRBJ2-3; D ambiguous. Per germline, CDR1 SGDLS and CDR2 YYNGEE. Trimming removed 4 bases at V and 0 bases at J, with 15 bases between. The CDR3 length is 16 residues. The CDR3 protein is CASSSEADPSTDTQYF. The CDR3 DNA reads as TGTGCCAGCAGCTCCGAGGCGGATCCGAGCACAGATACGCAGTATTTT.

This clonotype has at least ten counts. V is TRBV12-3 or TRBV12-4 and J is TRBJ1-1, with 8 bases identical to TRBD1. The CDR3 has 15 amino acids. J lost 4 bases, V lost 6 bases, and 10 bases had no gene match. For the CDR3, the DNA is TGTGCCAGCAGACGGGACAGGAGGGGATCCACTGAAGCTTTCTTT. The encoded protein is CASRRDRRGSTEAFF.

This clonotype was seen a few times. An end of the junction differs from the germline gene, which may be a read error. This chain uses TRBV7-7 with TRBJ2-5; no reliable D call. Germline V lookup: CDR1 SSHAT, CDR2 FNYEAQ (reference sequence). The CDR3 runs 14 residues. CDR3 DNA: TGTGCTAGCAGCTTAGCCCGGTCAGAAGAGACCCAGTACTTC. Translation: CASSLARSEETQYF. Variable domain in full (rest from reference TRBV7-7 and TRBJ2-5): GAGVSQSPRYKVTKRGQDVTLRCDPISSHATLYWYQQALGQGPEFLTYFNYEAQPDKSGLPSDRFSAERPEGSISTLTIQRTEQRDSAMYRCASSLARSEETQYFGPGTRLLVL.

This clonotype has ten or more counts. The chain links TRBV2 to TRBJ2-7; 10 bases align to TRBD1. CDR1 is SNHLY and CDR2 is FYNNEI in the germline V gene. CDR3 length equals 15 residues. J lost 6 bases, V lost 8 bases, and 13 bases had no gene match. This CDR3 is CASSPPGQGKGEQYF. The CDR3 bases are TGTGCCAGCTCTCCCCCGGGACAGGGGAAAGGCGAGCAGTACTTC.

This clonotype is medium-sized within its sample. J is TRBJ2-2 and V is TRBV7-9; no clear D. The V gene lost 1 base and the J gene lost 2 bases, with 14 bases spanning the gap. CDR1 is SEHNR and CDR2 is FQNEAQ in the germline V gene (reference sequence). The length of the CDR3 is 17 residues. The CDR3 spells CASSLGRFDTNTGELFF. Here the CDR3 DNA reads TGTGCCAGCAGCTTAGGTCGATTTGACACCAACACCGGGGAGCTGTTTTTT.

This clonotype occurred a few times. The chain employs TRBV5-4 and TRBJ1-1; D is perhaps TRBD1 (5 bases). Deletions cut 7 bases from V and 5 bases from J, with 15 bases between. Germline V gene lookup returns CDR1 SGHNT and CDR2 YYREEE (reference sequence). CDR3 length: 13 residues. The DNA of the CDR3 is TGTGCCAGCCAGCTGGTTGGGGGGACTGAAGCTTTCTTT. It translates to CASQLVGGTEAFF.

This clonotype was recorded at least ten times. The J gene is TRBJ2-3, the V gene TRBV5-1, with TRBD2 matching over 14 bases. Per germline, CDR1 SGHRS and CDR2 YFSETQ. Germline trimming cut 3 bases from V and 3 bases from J; bases unmatched to any gene: 3. The CDR3 is made up of 16 amino acids. CDR3 loop: CASSSGTSGGTDTQYF. The CDR3 DNA follows: TGCGCCAGCAGCTCCGGGACTAGCGGGGGTACAGATACGCAGTATTTT.

This clonotype was seen only a few times. The gene calls are TRBV10-3 and TRBJ2-1; TRBD2 matches at 10 bases. With 6 bases clipped from V and 5 bases from J, the junction kept 7 bases outside the gene matches. CDR1 and CDR2 from the germline V gene are ENHRY and SYGVKD. The CDR3 spans 15 residues. The CDR3 DNA follows: TGTGCCATCAGCGTAGCGGGAGGCCTGAACAATGAGCAGTTCTTC. This codes for CAISVAGGLNNEQFF.

Ten or more counts support this clonotype. V and J are TRBV9 and TRBJ2-1; D uncertain. The V gene lost 0 bases and the J gene lost 0 bases, with 4 bases spanning the gap. The germline V gene has CDR1 SGDLS and CDR2 YYNGEE. The CDR3 extends over 14 amino acids. The CDR3: CASSVGGSYNEQFF. For the CDR3, the DNA is TGTGCCAGCAGCGTAGGCGGCTCCTACAATGAGCAGTTCTTC.

The sample holds many counts of this clonotype. J is TRBJ1-2 and V is TRBV4-1; 9 bases agree with TRBD1. CDR3 size: 16 residues. With V trimmed by 1 base and J by 4 bases, 7 bases remained unmatched. Germline lookup yields CDR1 MGHRA and CDR2 YSYEKL. The CDR3, as DNA: TGCGCCAGCAGCCAAGCCGGACAGGGGATAGGCTATGGCTACACCTTC. It translates to CASSQAGQGIGYGYTF.